This TCR beta chain emerged from a study of shared clonotypes between healthy human individuals. Assay: immunoSEQ multiplex PCR; the TCRdb copy retains only in-frame clones and omits some. The table records roughly 2.4 million clones, approximately 95% of them present only once. The ends lost 4 bases at V and 5 bases at J; junction bases unmatched: 7. The CDR3 loop spans 15 amino acids. CDR1 and CDR2 (germline): SGDLS, YYNGEE. The V gene is TRBV9, the J gene TRBJ2-1; 9 bases line up with TRBD2. The sequence came from a man between 18 and 29 years old in good health. Material: naive CD4+ T cells sorted from blood. Subset indicated: CD45RA+ positively selected. The CDR3 here is CASSYSGTSNNEQFF. The CDR3 bases are TGTGCCAGCAGCTACTCCGGGACTAGCAACAATGAGCAGTTCTTC.